The 21 T cell receptor delta chains below were found in one sample sequenced in a study of γδ T cells in repeated Plasmodium falciparum infection. TCRdb re-called clones from the multiplex PCR reads via CATT. The sample lists 50,000 or so delta-chain clones; about 1.6% were seen once. Gammadelta T cells were flow-sorted from PBMC into Vgamma9/Vdelta2+ and Vdelta2-negative populations for bulk analysis. Input material: gamma-delta T cells from blood. These receptors were obtained from a pool of human donors (malaria-infected and uninfected, not separated).

On this clone itself: A read error likely explains this, since a far larger clone differs by one base. Additional DNA sequences in this sample encode the identical CDR3. A V gene of TRDV2 was called, but no J gene was assigned; the tabulated D call, TRDD3, remains unverified against the DNA. CDR1 is GEAIGNYY, CDR2 EKD, per germline. CDR3 size: 23 residues. CDR3 nucleotides: TGTGCCTGTGACTCCCTTTTCCTTCCTACAGTGGGGGATACTCGAGCCTATACCGATAAGCTCATCTTT. As protein: CACDSLFLPTVGDTRAYTDKLIF.

Concerning this clone itself: The TCRdb protein, from a much larger clone, departs from this DNA's translation at residue 9, likely by read error; the protein shown derives from the DNA. The V call is TRDV1, the J call TRDJ1; possibly TRDD3 for D (6 bases). The J gene, not given by TCRdb, was assigned here from a germline match of the nucleotide sequence. Germline CDR1 is TSWWSYY and CDR2 is QGS. This CDR3 is 21 amino acids long. The CDR3 spells CALGELVVHVWGSINTDKLIF. The CDR3 DNA sequence: TGTGCTCTTGGGGAACTAGTCGTCCACGTGTGGGGGTCAATTAACACAGATAAACTCATCTTT.

Regarding this clone: This sequence may be a read error, since a much larger clone differs from it by one base. V is TRDV1 and J is TRDJ1, with TRDD2 identical over 9 bases. Here the J gene was assigned by germline matching of the DNA, as TCRdb has none. With 1 base clipped from V and 0 bases from J, the junction kept 48 bases outside the gene matches. The CDR3 has 31 amino acids. CDR1 and CDR2 (germline): TSWWSYY, QGS. The CDR3 reads CALGEHRGLLPSYIHPYRPLLVRGYTDKLIF. DNA for the CDR3: TGTGCTCTTGGGGAACATCGGGGCCTCCTTCCTTCCTACATCCACCCTTACCGACCCCTTTTGGTGAGGGGGTACACCGATAAACTCATCTTT.

This clone was observed a few times. TCRdb attributes to this sequence the protein of a much larger clone, which differs from the DNA translation at residue 8; a read error is likely, and the protein displayed is translated from the DNA. The chain recombines TRDV1 with TRDJ1; TRDD3 aligns across 7 bases. TCRdb records no J gene; here it was assigned by comparing the DNA to germline. The V gene's germline CDR1 is TSWWSYY and CDR2 QGS. This CDR3 comprises 17 residues. Trimming cost V 0 bases and J 4 bases; bases outside gene matches: 11. The CDR3 nucleotides read TGTGCTCTTGGGGAACTAAACGCCTGGGGGTTCTACGATAAACTCATCTTT. Translation: CALGELNAWGFYDKLIF.

Note on this clone: The protein given by TCRdb reflects a much larger clone and differs at residue 6 from this DNA's translation, likely from a read error; the protein shown is the DNA's translation. The chain combines TRDV2 with TRDJ1, with D uncertain. CDR3 length: 13 amino acids. V lost 2 bases and J lost 4, with 10 bases in between. The germline CDR1 and CDR2 sequences are GEAIGNYY and EKD. This CDR3 is CACDSIGVDKLIF. In DNA form, the CDR3 reads TGTGCCTGTGACAGTATAGGAGTCGATAAACTCATCTTT.

This clone was detected ten times or more. A read error likely explains this, since a far larger clone differs by one base. The same CDR3 is also encoded by other DNA sequences in this sample. Here the V gene is TRDV2, but the J gene went uncalled; TRDD3, the table's D call, was not compared with the DNA. Germline lookup yields CDR1 GEAIGNYY and CDR2 EKD. This CDR3 spans 15 amino acids. The CDR3 sequence: CACDTLGLKTDKLIF. DNA for the CDR3: TGTGCCTGTGACACCCTGGGGCTAAAAACCGATAAACTCATCTTC.

The sample holds a few counts of this clone. A read error may produce the germline difference seen at one junction end. V usage is TRDV1 and J usage is TRDJ1; TRDD3 matches at 10 bases. CDR1 TSWWSYY and CDR2 QGS come from the germline V gene. The CDR3 runs to 19 residues. CDR3 sequence reads: CALGERAYWGIPYTDKLTF. The CDR3 DNA reads TGTGCTCTTGGGGAACGGGCGTACTGGGGGATCCCGTACACCGATAAACTCACCTTT.

This clone was counted a few times. A read error likely explains why the TCRdb protein, taken from a much larger clone, differs from this DNA's translation at residue 12; the protein shown is translated from the DNA. The chain carries TRDV1 and TRDJ1, with D possibly matching TRDD3 (5 bases). TCRdb does not report a J gene; here it was assigned by matching the DNA to germline references. The CDR3 runs 17 residues. V gave up 1 base and J gave up 3 bases, with 18 bases separating them. Germline CDR1 is TSWWSYY and CDR2 is QGS. CDR3 protein: CALGERSPYWIADKLIF. The CDR3 DNA reads as TGTGCTCTTGGGGAACGTTCCCCGTACTGGATTGCCGATAAACTCATCTTT.

This clone was counted at least ten times. The chain carries TRDV3 and TRDJ1, with TRDD3 matching over 12 bases. Germline V lookup: CDR1 TVYSNPD, CDR2 GDNSRS (reference sequence). With V trimmed by 3 bases and J by 4 bases, 21 bases remained unmatched. The CDR3 is 19 residues long. This chain's CDR3 is CAFSHALYWGIPRDDKLIF. CDR3 sequence (DNA): TGTGCCTTCTCCCATGCCCTCTACTGGGGGATACCTCGGGACGATAAACTCATCTTT.

About this clone itself: TCRdb pairs this DNA with a much larger clone's protein that differs at residue 14, likely a read error; the protein shown was translated from the DNA. The chain combines TRDV1 with TRDJ1; D is possibly TRDD2 or TRDD3 (9 bases each). CDR3 length: 24 residues. Germline CDR1 reads TSWWSYY; CDR2 reads QGS. Trimming removed 5 bases from V and 0 bases from J, with 40 bases in between. In DNA, the CDR3 is TGTGCTCTTGGGAACCAGGCCTTCCTACTCCCTGGGGGATGCCGGTTTCAGAACACCGATAAACTCATCTTT. Amino acids: CALGNQAFLLPGGCRFQNTDKLIF.

On this clone itself: TCRdb attributes to this sequence the protein of a much larger clone, which differs from the DNA translation at residue 14; a read error is likely, and the protein displayed is translated from the DNA. The chain employs TRDV1 and TRDJ1; 9 bases agree with TRDD3. TCRdb supplies no J gene; here it was assigned by aligning the nucleotide sequence to germline. The CDR3 extends over 17 amino acids. CDR1 and CDR2 from the germline V gene are TSWWSYY and QGS. The ends lost 1 base at V and 10 bases at J; junction bases unmatched: 16. The CDR3, as DNA: TGTGCTCTTGGGGAACCCCCTCATGACTGGGGGAAGGAAAGACTCATCTTT. Amino acid sequence: CALGEPPHDWGKERLIF.

The table lists this clone with a few counts. The likely explanation is a read error, given a far larger clone one base away. Additional DNA sequences in this sample encode the identical CDR3. The chain is built from TRDV1 and TRDJ1, with 11 bases identical to TRDD3. TCRdb lists no J gene, so it was determined here by aligning the DNA to germline. Germline V gene data show CDR1 as TSWWSYY and CDR2 as QGS. The CDR3 extends over 16 amino acids. CDR3 nucleotides: TGTGCTCTTGGGGAGCTCAACTGGGGGATAACCGACAAACTCATCTTT. Its protein product is CALGELNWGITDKLIF.

Comments on this clone: TCRdb records a much larger clone's protein for this DNA, with a difference at residue 10 that likely arises from a read error; the protein given is the translation of the DNA. V is TRDV1 and J is TRDJ1; D is perhaps TRDD2 (7 bases). Because TCRdb records no J gene, it was assigned here through a match of the DNA to germline. The CDR3 runs 25 residues. Germline V lookup: CDR1 TSWWSYY, CDR2 QGS. The V and J ends lost 0 bases and 2 bases respectively, with 40 bases between them. This chain's CDR3 is CALGELEPSCTYVPGGGTNTDKLIF. Written as DNA, the CDR3 is TGTGCTCTTGGGGAACTCGAACCTTCCTGTACGTACGTGCCAGGCGGGGGGACTAATACCGATAAACTCATCTTT.

Only a few counts were recorded for this clone. TCRdb's entry gives the protein of a much larger clone, which mismatches this DNA's translation at residue 7, likely from a read error; the protein reported here is translated from the DNA. The chain employs TRDV1 and TRDJ1; a weak D match, TRDD3 (6 bases). Germline loops: CDR1 TSWWSYY, CDR2 QGS. The V and J ends lost 2 bases and 3 bases respectively, with 22 bases between them. CDR3 size: 18 residues. The CDR3 DNA reads as TGTGCTCTTGGGGAAAGTTGGGTACGTTTGGGGATTCCCGATAAACTCATCTTT. The encoded protein is CALGESWVRLGIPDKLIF.

The table lists this clone with a few counts. This likely reflects a read error, since a far larger clone is one base away. At the DNA level, this CDR3 is encoded by other sequences in the same sample as well. The V gene is TRDV1, the J gene TRDJ1; no clear D. No J segment appears in TCRdb, so it was assigned here by matching the sequence to germline. CDR1 and CDR2 (germline): TSWWSYY, QGS. This CDR3 region has 18 residues. The CDR3 here is CALGERGRRALYTDKLIF. The DNA for the CDR3 is TGTGCTCTTGGAGAACGAGGAAGGCGAGCGCTTTACACCGATAAACTCATCTTT.

As to this clone: This clone may be a read error of a much larger clone one base away. Additional DNA sequences in this sample encode the identical CDR3. The chain joins TRDV1 to TRDJ1; 12 nucleotides line up with TRDD3. The J gene, absent from TCRdb, was called here by matching the DNA to germline. The CDR3 runs to 25 residues. Looked up from germline, CDR1 is TSWWSYY and CDR2 is QGS. V trimming: 1 base; J trimming: 1 base; junction bases outside the gene matches: 28. The CDR3 loop reads CALGEQAFLSFILGDTGLGTDKLIF. The CDR3 region has the DNA TGTGCTCTTGGGGAACAAGCCTTCCTAAGCTTTATACTGGGGGATACCGGGCTAGGCACCGATAAACTCATCTTT.

A word on this clone: A read error likely explains this, since a far larger clone differs by one base. The J gene is given as TRDJ1, and the V gene is not called; TRDD3 was called by the table and not checked on the DNA. The CDR3 runs 19 residues. The CDR3, as DNA: TGCGCTCTTGGGGAACTAGTACCTACGGGGGATAAATTAATACGTAAACTCATCTTT. Protein sequence: CALGELVPTGDKLIRKLIF.

Concerning this clone itself: A far larger clone lies a single base away; this is likely a read error. The sample contains more than one DNA sequence encoding this CDR3. V usage is TRDV2 and J usage is TRDJ1; the match to TRDD3 covers 8 bases. In the absence of a J gene in TCRdb, the DNA was matched to germline to assign it here. CDR1 is GEAIGNYY and CDR2 is EKD in the germline V gene. The CDR3 is 19 residues long. CDR3 protein: CACDTVIQLGVRHTDKLIF. DNA for the CDR3: TGTGCTTGTGACACCGTTATCCAACTGGGGGTTCGGCACACCGATAAACTCATCTTT.

In its sample, this clone was seen a few times. The protein TCRdb lists belongs to a much larger clone and differs from this DNA's translation at residue 16, which points to a read error; the protein shown is made from the DNA. The chain has TRDV1 and TRDJ1; 9 bases line up with TRDD3. J gave up 7 bases and V 5 bases, and 32 bases lay outside the gene matches. The CDR3 contains 22 residues. Germline V lookup: CDR1 TSWWSYY, CDR2 QGS. The CDR3 sequence: CALGIRNVRPTLLGDPRGKLIF. The CDR3 DNA sequence: TGTGCTCTTGGGATTCGCAACGTCCGTCCTACCTTACTGGGGGACCCAAGAGGTAAACTCATCTTT.

On this clone itself: A read error likely explains why the TCRdb protein, taken from a much larger clone, differs from this DNA's translation at residue 9; the protein shown is translated from the DNA. The chain employs TRDV1 and TRDJ1, with D tentatively TRDD2 (6 bases). Germline V lookup: CDR1 TSWWSYY, CDR2 QGS. The CDR3 loop spans 22 amino acids. V was clipped by 6 bases and J by 0 bases, with 35 bases between them. The CDR3 loop is CALGPRVPNMGTRPKYTDKLIF. In DNA form, the CDR3 reads TGTGCTCTTGGACCTCGCGTTCCTAACATGGGGACAAGACCCAAGTACACCGATAAACTCATCTTT.

Note on this clone: The protein given by TCRdb reflects a much larger clone and differs at residue 3 from this DNA's translation, likely from a read error; the protein shown is the DNA's translation. The chain carries TRDV1 and TRDJ1; D may be TRDD3 (6 bases). The J gene, missing from TCRdb, was assigned here through DNA to germline matching. CDR1 and CDR2 from the germline V gene are TSWWSYY and QGS. The CDR3 consists of 13 residues. Trimming removed 10 bases at V and 4 bases at J, with 16 bases between. The CDR3 nucleotides read TGTGCTCCGAAGCCGGGGATTGGCGATAAACTCATCTTT. This gives the protein CAPKPGIGDKLIF.